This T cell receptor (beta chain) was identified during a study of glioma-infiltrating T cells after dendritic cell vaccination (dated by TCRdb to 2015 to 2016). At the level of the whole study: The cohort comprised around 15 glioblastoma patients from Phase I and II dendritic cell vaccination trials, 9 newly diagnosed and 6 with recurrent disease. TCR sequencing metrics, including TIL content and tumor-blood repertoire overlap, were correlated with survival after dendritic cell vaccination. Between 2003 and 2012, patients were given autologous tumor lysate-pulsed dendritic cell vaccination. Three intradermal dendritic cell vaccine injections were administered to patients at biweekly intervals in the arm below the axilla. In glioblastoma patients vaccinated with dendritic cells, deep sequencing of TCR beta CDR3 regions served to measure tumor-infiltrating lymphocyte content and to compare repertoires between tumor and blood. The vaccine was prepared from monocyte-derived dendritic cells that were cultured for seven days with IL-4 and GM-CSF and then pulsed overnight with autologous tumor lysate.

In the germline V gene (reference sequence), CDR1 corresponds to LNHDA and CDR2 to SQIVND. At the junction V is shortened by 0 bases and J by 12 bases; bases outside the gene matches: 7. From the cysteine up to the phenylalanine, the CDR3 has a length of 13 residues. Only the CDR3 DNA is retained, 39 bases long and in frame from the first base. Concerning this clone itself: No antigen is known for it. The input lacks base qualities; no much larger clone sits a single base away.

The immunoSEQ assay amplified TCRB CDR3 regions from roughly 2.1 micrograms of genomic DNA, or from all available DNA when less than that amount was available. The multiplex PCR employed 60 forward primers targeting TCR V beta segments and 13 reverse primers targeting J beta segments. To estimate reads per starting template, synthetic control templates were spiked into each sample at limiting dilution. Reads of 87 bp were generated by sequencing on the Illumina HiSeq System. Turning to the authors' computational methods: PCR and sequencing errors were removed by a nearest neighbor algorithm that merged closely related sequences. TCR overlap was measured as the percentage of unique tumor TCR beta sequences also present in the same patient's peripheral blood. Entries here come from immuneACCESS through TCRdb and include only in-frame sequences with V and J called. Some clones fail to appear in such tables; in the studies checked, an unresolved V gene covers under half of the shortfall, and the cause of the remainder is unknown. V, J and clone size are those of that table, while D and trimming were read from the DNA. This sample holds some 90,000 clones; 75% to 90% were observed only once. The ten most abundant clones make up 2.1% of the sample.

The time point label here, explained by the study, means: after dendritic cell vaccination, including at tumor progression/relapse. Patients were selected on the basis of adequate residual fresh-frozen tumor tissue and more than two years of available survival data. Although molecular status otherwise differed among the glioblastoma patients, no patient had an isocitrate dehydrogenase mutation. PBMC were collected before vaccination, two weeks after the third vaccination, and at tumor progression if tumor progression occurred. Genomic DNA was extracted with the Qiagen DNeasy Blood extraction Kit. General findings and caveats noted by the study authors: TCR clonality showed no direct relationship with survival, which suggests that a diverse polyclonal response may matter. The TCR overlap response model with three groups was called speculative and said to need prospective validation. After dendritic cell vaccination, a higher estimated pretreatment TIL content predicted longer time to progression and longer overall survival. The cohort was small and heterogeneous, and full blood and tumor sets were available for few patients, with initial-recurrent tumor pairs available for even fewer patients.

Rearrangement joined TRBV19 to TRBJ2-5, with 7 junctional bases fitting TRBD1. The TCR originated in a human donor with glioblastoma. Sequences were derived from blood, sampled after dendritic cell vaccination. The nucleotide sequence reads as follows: TGTGCCAGTAGTATAGATCACAGGGGTTCGGAGTACTTC. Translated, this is CASSIDHRGSEYF. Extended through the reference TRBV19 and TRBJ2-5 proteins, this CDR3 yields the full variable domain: DGGITQSPKYLFRKEGQNVTLSCEQNLNHDAMYWYRQDPGQGLRLIYYSQIVNDFQKGDIAEGYSVSREKKESFPLTVTSAQKNPTAFYLCASSIDHRGSEYFGPGTRLLVL.